The rows below give T cell receptor beta chains drawn from one sample of a study of patients and donors after allogeneic stem cell transplantation. Via MiXCR, TCRdb re-called the RT-PCR reads, giving one row per CDR3 protein. Of approximately 160,000 distinct CDR3 sequences in the sample, approximately 24% were seen once. Sequences were obtained from blood, either unsorted or a sorted T cell fraction (not recorded which). Every receptor here comes from a human donor who was either an allogeneic HSCT recipient or a stem cell or donor lymphocyte infusion donor (not recorded which). It is not recorded whose cells these are; they may come from a transplant donor. Both conserved end residues are part of each CDR3. Fields, in order: V gene, D gene, J gene, CDR3 protein. A D gene is named only where the DNA matches it firmly.

v_gene: TRBV15
d_gene: TRBD1
j_gene: TRBJ1-2
CDR3aa: CATSSWTGNNYGYTF

v_gene: TRBV6-6
d_gene: .
j_gene: TRBJ1-5
CDR3aa: CASSTGIFNNQPQHF

v_gene: TRBV12-3/TRBV12-4
d_gene: TRBD1
j_gene: TRBJ1-6
CDR3aa: CASRDGTGSPLHF

v_gene: TRBV30
d_gene: TRBD1
j_gene: TRBJ1-1
CDR3aa: CAWGENSGTENTEAFF

v_gene: TRBV4-2
d_gene: .
j_gene: TRBJ1-1
CDR3aa: CASSTPSDTEAFF

v_gene: TRBV24-1
d_gene: .
j_gene: TRBJ2-7
CDR3aa: CATSDAGTMSSYEQYF

v_gene: TRBV29-1
d_gene: TRBD2
j_gene: TRBJ2-5
CDR3aa: CSVSGRRETQYF

v_gene: TRBV5-1
d_gene: TRBD1
j_gene: TRBJ1-1
CDR3aa: CASSTTGVNMNTEAFF

v_gene: TRBV20-1
d_gene: .
j_gene: TRBJ1-5
CDR3aa: CSARDISGQPQHF

v_gene: TRBV29-1
d_gene: .
j_gene: TRBJ2-1
CDR3aa: CSVELRGQSINEQFF

v_gene: TRBV12-3/TRBV12-4
d_gene: .
j_gene: TRBJ2-1
CDR3aa: CASSFWAPEQFF

v_gene: TRBV5-1
d_gene: TRBD1
j_gene: TRBJ1-1
CDR3aa: CASSLASGTGAGYTEAFF

v_gene: TRBV13
d_gene: .
j_gene: TRBJ1-1
CDR3aa: CASSLNPEAFF

v_gene: TRBV29-1
d_gene: .
j_gene: TRBJ1-5
CDR3aa: CSVEQGENQPQHF

v_gene: TRBV20-1
d_gene: TRBD1
j_gene: TRBJ1-1
CDR3aa: CSATTGMNTEAFF

v_gene: TRBV11-3
d_gene: TRBD1
j_gene: TRBJ2-1
CDR3aa: CASSDPGQGNEQFF